Described below is a single T cell receptor (beta chain) sequence and its context. V was shortened by 5 bases and J by 10 bases, with 9 bases between the two germline ends. The length of the CDR3 is 11 residues. Germline V gene data show CDR1 as MGHRA and CDR2 as YSYEKL. These data are taken from a study of blood T cell repertoires in COVID-19. Study-wide context: Collection of acute and convalescent COVID-19 samples took place in the United States, Italy and Spain.

Clones were sequenced by immunoSEQ multiplex PCR, and TCRdb holds only the in-frame ones, with some missing. The sample yields approximately 300,000 clones, about 93% seen once. The sequenced sample consisted of peripheral blood. This chain uses TRBV4-1 with TRBJ2-1; D might be TRBD2 (7 bases). This clonotype originated in a woman in her twenties or thirties with COVID-19, enrolled during active disease. This chain's CDR3 is CASSKGGEQFF. The CDR3 DNA reads as TGCGCCAGCAGCAAGGGGGGGGAGCAGTTCTTC.